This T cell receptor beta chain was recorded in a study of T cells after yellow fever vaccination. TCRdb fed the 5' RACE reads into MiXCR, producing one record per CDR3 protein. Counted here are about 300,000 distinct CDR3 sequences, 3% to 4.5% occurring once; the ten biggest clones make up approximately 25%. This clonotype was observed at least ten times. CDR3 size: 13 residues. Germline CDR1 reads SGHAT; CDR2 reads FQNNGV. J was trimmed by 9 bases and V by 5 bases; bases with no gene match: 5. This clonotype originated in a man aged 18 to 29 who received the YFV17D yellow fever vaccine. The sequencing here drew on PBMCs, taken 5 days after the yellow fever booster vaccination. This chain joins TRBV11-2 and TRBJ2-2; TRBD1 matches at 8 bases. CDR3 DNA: TGTGCCAGCAGCCAAGACAGGGGCCGGGAGCTGTTTTTT. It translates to CASSQDRGRELFF.